This T cell receptor beta chain derives from a study of T cell responses to AZD1222 COVID-19 vaccine. J gave up 13 bases and V 6 bases, and 12 bases lay outside the gene matches. Germline V gene sequence: CDR1 MNHEY, CDR2 SVGAGI. The CDR3 has 13 residues. Some clones are missing from TCRdb's copy, which holds only in-frame ones; the method was immunoSEQ multiplex PCR. This table holds over 150,000 clones, 92% found once. In regard to this clone: The antigen is undetermined.

Regarding the study as a whole: Spike-specific TCR breadth and depth were elevated following two AZD1222 doses. Spike-wide coverage was observed for vaccine-associated CD4 TCRs, with dominant responses at 160-218 and 743-854. Without day 14 samples, only post-peak T cell repertoires were studied. Targeting of unmutated variant regions was reportedly seen in nearly half of spike-specific TCRs.

The specimen was peripheral blood, collected on day 0 of MenACWY control vaccination. This clonotype was sampled from an adult in good health. This chain uses TRBV6-5 with TRBJ2-3; TRBD1 matches 8 bases. The CDR3 DNA follows: TGTGCCAGCAGCCTCTTACAGGGGGGATTCAAGTATTTT. Its translation is CASSLLQGGFKYF.